This passage covers 20 T cell receptor beta chains from one sample sequenced in a study of early T cells in non-severe SARS-CoV-2 infection. Each CDR3 protein is one row after TCRdb ran MiXCR on the 5' RACE reads. Among tens of thousands of distinct CDR3 sequences listed, less than 20% were seen once. This sample comprised whole blood, obtained at baseline. Receptors originate from an adult who was a healthcare worker with PCR-confirmed SARS-CoV-2 infection or an uninfected control (not recorded which).

V usage is TRBV6-5 and J usage is TRBJ1-1, with TRBD1 matching over 9 bases. The CDR3 runs to 12 residues. CDR1 is MNHEY and CDR2 is SVGAGI in the germline V gene. V gave up 10 bases and J gave up 7 bases; unmatched junction bases: 7. The CDR3: CATGQGFSEAFF. The CDR3 nucleotides are TGTGCCACGGGACAGGGATTTAGTGAAGCTTTCTTT.

This chain connects TRBV20-1 to TRBJ1-5, with D maybe TRBD1 (5 bases). The V end was cut by 3 bases, the J end by 4 bases, with 16 bases between. Germline loops: CDR1 DFQATT, CDR2 SNEGSKA (reference sequence). This CDR3 has 15 residues. The CDR3, as DNA: TGCAGTGCTAGGGAACCCCAGGGAAATAATCAGCCCCAGCATTTT. Amino acids: CSAREPQGNNQPQHF.

In its sample, this clonotype was seen many times. The rearrangement joins TRBV27 to TRBJ1-6, with D hard to call. The CDR3 is 13 residues long. Trimming took 2 bases from V and 9 from J, leaving 8 bases between them. Germline V gene data show CDR1 as MNHEY and CDR2 as SMNVEV (reference sequence). DNA of the CDR3: TGTGCCAGCAGTTTAGATGGGTTTTCACCCCTCCACTTT. This sequence encodes CASSLDGFSPLHF.

V gene TRBV28 combines with J gene TRBJ1-2; no firm D call. This CDR3 has 11 amino acids. Germline CDR1 and CDR2: MDHEN and SYDVKM. V lost 5 bases and J 4 bases, leaving 5 bases between the germline ends. The CDR3 region is CASSVAYGYTF. The DNA for the CDR3 is TGTGCCAGCAGTGTAGCCTATGGCTACACCTTC.

The chain recombines TRBV5-1 with TRBJ1-2; TRBD1 aligns across 8 bases. Trimming took 6 bases from V and 5 from J; bases not matched to a gene: 6. The germline V gene encodes CDR1 SGHRS and CDR2 YFSETQ. CDR3 size: 13 residues. The CDR3 nucleotides are TGCGCCAGCACCAATCGACAGGGGTATGGCTACACCTTC. It codes for CASTNRQGYGYTF.

This clonotype was observed a few times. The chain joins TRBV5-1 to TRBJ2-1, with a weak D call TRBD2 (5 bases). Trimming pared 4 bases from V and 7 bases from J, leaving 12 bases between. Germline V gives CDR1 SGHRS, CDR2 YFSETQ. This CDR3 is built from 13 residues. For the CDR3, the DNA is TGCGCCAGCAGCCAGGCGGGCCTTAATGAGCAGTTCTTC. Translated: CASSQAGLNEQFF.

In its sample, this clonotype was seen many times. The V call is TRBV10-1, the J call TRBJ1-1; D is possibly TRBD1 (5 bases). Germline CDR1 WNHNN, CDR2 SYGVQD (reference sequence). V was cut by 0 bases and J by 4 bases, with 9 bases left in between. The CDR3 runs to 14 residues. CDR3 nucleotide sequence: TGCGCCAGCAGTGAGTCGAGGGGTAGCACTGAAGCTTTCTTT. Amino acid sequence: CASSESRGSTEAFF.

This clonotype was counted many times. The chain combines TRBV7-6 with TRBJ2-2; D gene unclear. Germline V gives CDR1 SGHVS, CDR2 FNYEAQ. V dropped 1 base and J dropped 0 bases, with 12 bases sitting between them. CDR3 length: 17 amino acids. CDR3 amino acids: CASSLEEQRANTGELFF. DNA for the CDR3: TGTGCCAGCAGCTTAGAGGAACAGAGAGCGAACACCGGGGAGCTGTTTTTT.

V and J are TRBV2 and TRBJ2-7, with D tentatively TRBD1 (7 bases). Looked up from germline, CDR1 is SNHLY and CDR2 is FYNNEI. V lost 3 bases and J lost 1, with 10 bases in between. The CDR3 consists of 14 residues. Here the CDR3 reads CASSEQGGSYEQYF. Here the CDR3 DNA reads TGTGCCAGCAGTGAGCAGGGGGGTTCCTACGAGCAGTACTTC. The complete variable domain, with remaining parts taken from reference TRBV2 and TRBJ2-7, reads EPEVTQTPSHQVTQMGQEVILRCVPISNHLYFYWYRQILGQKVEFLVSFYNNEISEKSEIFDDQFSVERPDGSNFTLKIRSTKLEDSAMYFCASSEQGGSYEQYFGPGTRLTVT.

Only a few counts were recorded for this clonotype. CDR3 DNA sequence: TGTGCCAGCAGCCGCCCCTCTAAACTAGCGAACCGATACTCCTACTCCTACAATGAGCAGTTCTTC. Amino acid sequence: CASSRPSKLANRYSYSYNEQFF. The V and J genes are TRBV3-1 and TRBJ2-1, with 7 bases aligning to TRBD2. CDR3 length: 22 amino acids. Trimming removed 4 bases from V and 0 bases from J; junction bases left unmatched: 24. Looked up from germline, CDR1 is LGHDT and CDR2 is YNNKEL (reference sequence).

The chain is built from TRBV18 and TRBJ2-5, with 9 nucleotides matching TRBD2. Germline CDR1 is KGHSH and CDR2 is LQKENI. Losses at the gene ends were 5 bases for V and 3 bases for J; bases not matched to a gene: 4. The CDR3 sequence is 14 residues long. The CDR3 loop is CASSDGLAKETQYF. CDR3 sequence (DNA): TGTGCCAGCTCAGATGGACTAGCGAAAGAGACCCAGTACTTC.

This clonotype has just a few counts. V is TRBV5-1 and J is TRBJ2-6, with TRBD2 as a possible D gene (5 bases). Trimming took off 4 bases at V and 1 base at J, with 18 bases between the two ends. CDR3 length equals 18 residues. CDR1 SGHRS and CDR2 YFSETQ come from the germline V gene. The CDR3 sequence is CASSGILGATSGANVLTF. Here the CDR3 DNA reads TGCGCCAGCAGCGGTATTCTGGGAGCCACGTCTGGGGCCAACGTCCTGACTTTC.

The gene calls are TRBV18 and TRBJ2-7; 8 bases match TRBD1. CDR1 and CDR2 (germline): KGHSH, LQKENI. J gave up 1 base and V 6 bases, and 8 bases lay outside the gene matches. This CDR3 contains 15 residues. The CDR3 region is CASSGGTGGSYEQYF. CDR3 in DNA: TGTGCCAGCTCCGGCGGGACAGGAGGATCCTACGAGCAGTACTTC.

V usage is TRBV7-2 and J usage is TRBJ2-1; D remains unclear. The CDR3 has 14 residues. Germline CDR1 and CDR2: SGHTA and FQGNSA. Trimming shortened V by 5 bases and J by 6 bases, and 14 bases separated the two germline ends. Here the CDR3 reads CASSPSASRNEQFF. The CDR3 region has the DNA TGTGCCAGCAGCCCGAGTGCCTCACGCAATGAGCAGTTCTTC. Together with reference TRBV7-2 and TRBJ2-1, the CDR3 gives the full variable domain: GAGVSQSPSNKVTEKGKDVELRCDPISGHTALYWYRQSLGQGLEFLIYFQGNSAPDKSGLPSDRFSAERTGGSVSTLTIQRTQQEDSAVYLCASSPSASRNEQFFGPGTRLTVL.

The rearrangement links TRBV2 to TRBJ2-3; TRBD2 might be the D (5 bases). The CDR3 is 12 residues long. V lost 4 bases and J 14 bases, leaving 16 bases between the germline ends. In germline, CDR1 is SNHLY, CDR2 FYNNEI. In DNA, the CDR3 is TGTGCCAGCAGTGTAACTAGAGAGACGTCGTATTTT. Amino acids: CASSVTRETSYF.

This clonotype turned up a few times. CDR3 bases: TGTGCCAGCCAGGACAACGGTGGCTCACCCCTCCACTTT. It specifies CASQDNGGSPLHF. The chain has TRBV7-8 and TRBJ1-6, with D possibly being TRBD1 (5 bases). This CDR3 has 13 amino acids. Trimming stripped 8 bases from V and 10 bases from J, with 15 bases between. Germline assignment: CDR1 SGHVS and CDR2 FQNEAQ.

The chain carries TRBV4-3 and TRBJ2-5; the match to TRBD1 covers 8 bases. CDR3 size: 17 residues. Germline CDR1 and CDR2: LGHNA and YSLEER. J was trimmed by 4 bases and V by 1 base; bases with no gene match: 11. The CDR3 loop is CASSQGLPGTGGETQYF. For the CDR3, the DNA is TGCGCCAGCAGCCAAGGGCTCCCCGGGACAGGTGGAGAGACCCAGTACTTC.

In this sample, this clonotype turned up a few times. An end of the junction differs from the germline gene, which may be a read error. The chain has TRBV5-1 and TRBJ2-7; TRBD1 might be the D (6 bases). The CDR3 has 13 residues. Germline assignment: CDR1 SGHRS and CDR2 YFSETQ. CDR3 region: CASRGVSDRSCFF. The CDR3 DNA sequence: TGCGCCAGCAGGGGTGTCTCTGACAGGTCTTGCTTCTTC.

The V call is TRBV5-4, the J call TRBJ2-3; TRBD2 matches at 8 bases. Germline V gene sequence: CDR1 SGHNT, CDR2 YYREEE (reference sequence). The CDR3 is 14 amino acids. V dropped 3 bases and J dropped 5; count of bases not matched to a gene: 5. This CDR3 is CASSSGLVGDTQYF. As DNA, the CDR3 is TGTGCCAGCAGCTCGGGACTAGTGGGAGATACGCAGTATTTT.

This chain joins TRBV6-2 or TRBV6-3 and TRBJ2-6; 11 bases align to TRBD2. CDR1 and CDR2 (germline): MNHEY, SVGEGT. V dropped 3 bases and J dropped 3; count of bases not matched to a gene: 13. There are 20 residues in the CDR3. The CDR3 sequence: CASSYPAASGRIFGANVLTF. CDR3 bases: TGTGCCAGCAGTTATCCCGCTGCTAGCGGGAGGATCTTTGGGGCCAACGTCCTGACTTTC.